This entry is about one T cell receptor (beta chain). Trimming at V came to 4 bases and at J to 1 base, leaving 6 bases not matched to a gene. The CDR3 loop spans 15 amino acids. Germline V CDR1 and CDR2: SGHRS, YFSETQ. These data come from a study of blood T cell repertoires in COVID-19. Study information: From the United States, Italy and Spain came samples of acute and convalescent COVID-19. T cells, B-cell-depleted T cells, or PBMCs supplied cDNA or gDNA.

Authors' methods: Amplifying reference gene primers gave estimates of nucleated cell counts. Produced via immunoSEQ multiplex PCR; TCRdb's table is partial and in-frame only. The DNA gave D and trimming, while V, J and clone size come from that table. This table has roughly 100,000 clones, roughly 79% appearing once. The clonotype comes from an older woman with acute or convalescent COVID-19. Specimen: peripheral blood. The chain joins TRBV5-1 to TRBJ1-2, with 8 bases that match TRBD1. The CDR3 DNA reads as TGCGCCAGCAGCGCGGGACAGGCCCTTAACTATGGCTACACCTTC. Residues: CASSAGQALNYGYTF. The full variable domain, rest sourced from reference TRBV5-1 and TRBJ1-2, is KAGVTQTPRYLIKTRGQQVTLSCSPISGHRSVSWYQQTPGQGLQFLFEYFSETQRNKGNFPGRFSGRQFSNSRSEMNVSTLELGDSALYLCASSAGQALNYGYTFGSGTRLTVV.